This TCR beta chain was captured in a study of blood T cell repertoires in COVID-19. For the study at large: Donors in the United States, Italy and Spain gave samples during acute or convalescent COVID-19. Nucleic acid was either cDNA or gDNA, and it came from T cells, B-cell-depleted T cells, or PBMCs.

J lost 2 bases, V lost 1 base, and 3 bases had no gene match. This CDR3 has 15 amino acids. The V gene's germline CDR1 is SGHTA and CDR2 FQGNSA. Authors' analysis steps: Scientists estimated how many nucleated cells there were by amplifying reference gene primers. The repertoire was sequenced with immunoSEQ multiplex PCR; TCRdb's copy has only in-frame clones and lacks some. That table gives V, J and clone size, and the DNA gave D and trimming. The sample carries approximately 100,000 clones, more than 75% recorded once. The chain combines TRBV7-2 with TRBJ2-3, with 7 bases lining up with TRBD1. Sequences were obtained from peripheral blood. This receptor was obtained from a woman aged 25 to 39 with acute or convalescent COVID-19. In DNA form, the CDR3 reads TGTGCCAGCAGCTTAGGACAGGGAGTCACAGATACGCAGTATTTT. Its protein product is CASSLGQGVTDTQYF.